This T cell receptor beta chain was retrieved from a study of control samples from healthy donors and cancer patients. Profiling relied on immunoSEQ multiplex PCR, and the TCRdb table lists in-frame clones only, not all of them. Among 140,000 or so clones, about 89% were seen once, and the ten largest hold just under 5%. In germline, CDR1 is KGHDR, CDR2 SFDVKD. The CDR3 consists of 16 residues. V lost 4 bases to trimming and J lost 1 base, with 10 bases between them. The TCR comes from a man under 40 in good health. The source material was blood. J is TRBJ2-6 and V is TRBV24-1; the D is unclear. CDR3 bases: TGTGCCACCAGTGAGGACGGTCTATCTGGGGCCAACGTCCTGACTTTC. Translation: CATSEDGLSGANVLTF.